This T cell receptor (beta chain) was sequenced in a study of T-cell memory formation after mild COVID-19. Study overall: In these data, TCR clusters were largely donor specific.

Study-wide results and limits: Later expanders leaned toward CD4+, whereas clones contracting from day 15 to 85 were balanced CD4/CD8. Confirmation of SARS-CoV-2 specificity was lacking for second-wave clones peaking day 37. The study found contracting CD4+ clones mainly in CM and EM and contracting CD8+ clones in EMRA.

TCRdb independently ran MiXCR on the 5' RACE reads; one entry per CDR3 protein. The sample shows roughly 130,000 distinct CDR3 sequences, about a sixth of them seen only once. The germline V gene has CDR1 SGHRS and CDR2 YFSETQ. The length of the CDR3 is 13 residues. Trimming stripped 0 bases from V and 3 bases from J, with 6 bases between. In the case of this clonotype: Its antigen is not known.

The sequenced sample consisted of PBMCs or a T cell subset sorted from them (not recorded which). This chain joins TRBV5-1 and TRBJ2-5; unclear D gene. The clonotype originates from a man between 18 and 29 years old who had mild COVID-19 (a few samples of this study predate the infection). Cell type and time point are not known. The CDR3 is CASSLDGEETQYF. As DNA, the CDR3 is TGCGCCAGCAGCTTGGACGGTGAAGAGACCCAGTACTTC.